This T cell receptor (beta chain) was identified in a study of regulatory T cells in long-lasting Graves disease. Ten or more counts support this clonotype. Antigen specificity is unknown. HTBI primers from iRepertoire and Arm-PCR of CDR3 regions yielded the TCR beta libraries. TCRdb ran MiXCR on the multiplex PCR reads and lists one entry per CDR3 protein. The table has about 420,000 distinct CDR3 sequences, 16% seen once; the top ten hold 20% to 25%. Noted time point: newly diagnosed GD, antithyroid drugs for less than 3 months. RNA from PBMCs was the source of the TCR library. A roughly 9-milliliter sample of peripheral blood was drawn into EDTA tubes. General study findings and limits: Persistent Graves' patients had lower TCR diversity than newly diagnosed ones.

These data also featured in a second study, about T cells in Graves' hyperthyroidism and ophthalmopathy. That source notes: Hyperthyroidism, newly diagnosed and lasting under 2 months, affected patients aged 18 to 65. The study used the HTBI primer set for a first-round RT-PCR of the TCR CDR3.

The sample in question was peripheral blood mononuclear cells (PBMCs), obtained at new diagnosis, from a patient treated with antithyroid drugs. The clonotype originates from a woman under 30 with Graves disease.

Here the CDR3 reads CASGGYEQYF. The CDR3 DNA reads as TGTGCCAGCGGCGGCTACGAGCAGTACTTC. V is TRBV28 and J is TRBJ2-7; no reliable D call. This CDR3 has 10 amino acids. Germline CDR1 and CDR2: MDHEN and SYDVKM. V lost 8 bases and J lost 3, with 5 bases in between.